This TCR beta chain was sequenced during a study of beta chain features in type 1 diabetes. Study summary: Taken together, all samples contributed roughly 100 million examined sorted cells. Findings and limits, study-wide: Researchers report that Type 1 diabetes patients had moderately but significantly shorter TCRB CDR3s across all four CD4+ subsets.

The CDR3 spans 16 residues. V lost 0 bases and J lost 2; bases outside the gene matches: 4. CDR1 and CDR2 from the germline V gene are SGDLS and YYNGEE. Notes on this clone: The target antigen is unknown.

What was sequenced were expressed TCRB transcripts, since all of the isolated RNA had been reverse transcribed. Each sample of naive, central memory or regulatory T cells had, on average, about 3.57 million reads. Profiled with immunoSEQ multiplex PCR; TCRdb holds only in-frame clones, not every one. In the table there are around 600,000 clones, around 12% of which are singletons. The sequenced sample was naive CD4+ T cells from blood. The receptor was derived from a man younger than 40 with type 1 diabetes. The chain is built from TRBV9 and TRBJ2-5; TRBD2 agrees at 10 bases. Here the CDR3 reads CASSVAAGGRQETQYF. CDR3 in DNA: TGTGCCAGCAGCGTAGCAGCGGGGGGGCGTCAAGAGACCCAGTACTTC.